This TCR beta chain was captured in a study of CD8 T cells in Susac syndrome. The V gene's germline CDR1 is SGHTS and CDR2 YDEGEE. V gave up 4 bases and J gave up 10 bases; unmatched junction bases: 16. The CDR3 covers 15 residues. RNA totalling about 0.45 to 1 ug underwent reverse transcription with random hexamers. The method of amplification for TCR beta CDR3 was immunoSEQ multiplex PCR, covering 54 Vbeta and 13 Jbeta. TCRdb re-analysed the immunoSEQ multiplex PCR reads in MiXCR, keeping a single row per CDR3 protein. The table shows more than 55,000 distinct CDR3 sequences, with 96% occurring only once. Sequencing of TCR beta was carried out in blood CD8+ and CD4+ T cells.

This TCR was sampled from a human donor with multiple sclerosis. V is TRBV5-8 and J is TRBJ1-1; 7 bases are shared with TRBD1. Input material: CD4+ T cells from PBMCs. The CDR3 nucleotides are TGTGCCAGCAGCCCGCGGACAGGACCCGCTCTGGGAGCTTTCTTT. The encoded protein is CASSPRTGPALGAFF.